Included here is one T cell receptor (beta chain) sequence, with context. Losses at the gene ends were 5 bases for V and 7 bases for J; bases not matched to a gene: 10. There are 15 residues in the CDR3. Germline loops: CDR1 SGHTA, CDR2 FQGNSA. Primers used in a second PCR of roughly 7 to 12 cycles were a sample-barcoded 5' primer and a J-beta primer mix. TCRdb recomputed calls from the 5' RACE reads with MiXCR, one row per CDR3 protein. The sample has around 800,000 distinct CDR3 sequences, about half seen once; the top ten hold around a sixth. The entry originates in a study of blood T cells in healthy people across ages.

The sequence was obtained from an elderly man in good health. The V call is TRBV7-2, the J call TRBJ1-1; TRBD1 matches 10 bases. Sequencing was performed on blood. CDR3 sequence reads: CASSRQGQGLREAFF. DNA of the CDR3: TGTGCCAGCAGCCGACAGGGACAGGGGTTGCGTGAAGCTTTCTTT.